This entry concerns a single T cell receptor (beta chain). Its antigen is unknown. The entry originates in a study of metastatic and nonmetastatic thyroid tumors. Overall study: Blood and tumor or nodule tissue repertoires from malignant and benign thyroid patients were compared. Study-wide findings and caveats: Reports indicated that malignant thyroid tumors showed significantly higher TCR beta diversity than benign nodules did, in blood and tumor.

Ahead of thyroid surgery, no patient had received treatment of any kind. This CDR3 has 14 residues. Germline CDR1 is SGHTA and CDR2 is FQGNSA. Trimming pared 6 bases from V and 5 bases from J, leaving 11 bases between. Authors' data handling: To classify distant metastasis in papillary thyroid cancer, a model was built from CDR3 differences across clinicopathological groups. Through MiXCR, TCRdb re-clonotyped the PCR reads. The V and J calls reflect TCRdb's pipeline rather than the authors' work. The repertoire holds more than 6,000 clones, with more than 30% as singletons. The sequencing sample was made of adjacent normal tissue. The gene calls are TRBV7-2 and TRBJ1-6; weak D call: TRBD1 (6 bases). The source is a female donor with papillary thyroid cancer or a benign thyroid nodule (not recorded which). Some clones in this sample may be carry-over from other donors' samples. The CDR3 here is CASRADRNNSPLHF. The CDR3 coding sequence is TGTGCCAGCAGAGCGGACAGAAATAATTCACCCCTCCACTTT.